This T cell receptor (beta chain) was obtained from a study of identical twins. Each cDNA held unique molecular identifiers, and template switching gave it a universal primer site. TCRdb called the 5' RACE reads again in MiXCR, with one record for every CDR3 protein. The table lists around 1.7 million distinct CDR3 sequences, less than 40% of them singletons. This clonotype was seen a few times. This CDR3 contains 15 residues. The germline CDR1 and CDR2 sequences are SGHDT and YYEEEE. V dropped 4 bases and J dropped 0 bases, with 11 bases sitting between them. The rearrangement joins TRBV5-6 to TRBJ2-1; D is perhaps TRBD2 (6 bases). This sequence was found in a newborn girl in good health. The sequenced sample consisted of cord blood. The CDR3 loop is CASSAGLYSYNEQFF. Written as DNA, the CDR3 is TGTGCCAGCAGCGCGGGACTCTACTCCTACAATGAGCAGTTCTTC.